This T cell receptor (beta chain) derives from a study of human T cells and chemical hapten exposure (dated by TCRdb to the early 2020s). Turning to the overall study: For sensitization, 2% DPC in acetone was applied to a roughly 2 cm by roughly 2 cm area of upper inner arm skin. Throughout the study period of roughly 24 weeks, patients also received therapeutic DPC doses to the scalp every week. Patch testing was done on the upper back using Finn chambers containing 0.01% DPC, and results were scored after 6 days according to International Contact Dermatitis Research Group standards. The patient cohort, mostly female, included alopecia areata with under or over 50% scalp involvement, alopecia totalis and alopecia universalis. Libraries were combined into a pool for sequencing, and differences in TCR yield between samples came mainly from small differences in library volumes within the pool. In alopecia patients, the study followed how the peripheral blood TCR repertoire changed in vivo over primary and secondary sensitization to diphenylcyclopropenone (DPC), a hapten. Blood was sampled from patients pre-sensitization (week 0) and at 2, 6 and about 24 weeks after DPC sensitization. Blood for TCR sequencing was provided by twenty-nine alopecia patients at one to four time points (pre-sensitization, 2, 6 and 24 weeks).

This clonotype was recorded many times. The antigen it binds to is not known. Base qualities are not provided; no much larger clone lies one nucleotide away. Library prep was done by RACE. TCRdb shows the sequencer as NextSeq 500. During library preparation, unique molecular identifiers were attached to individual cDNA molecules so that TCRs could be counted quantitatively and reproducibly. Each blood RNA sample was used to sequence both TCR alpha and TCR beta chains. The authors' pipeline ran thus. Samples had a median of roughly 99,000 TCRs, with a range from 23,224 to 690,600. V, J and CDR3 annotation of the TCR reads was carried out using the Decombinator software suite. For PS versus PT1 abundance plots, all samples were subsampled to the same number of TCRs (28,000). Expanded TCRs were defined as absent before sensitization and observed at least eight times at the 2-week time point. TCRdb reworked the public reads: Q25 trimming with fastp, MiXCR clone assembly, productive beta chains retained. Rows with one shared CDR3 protein collapse into an entry with the most common genes and DNA. TCRdb, rather than the study authors, made the V and J calls. The table for this sample lists over 45,000 distinct CDR3 sequences; 9% to 9.5% of them were counted only once. The ten largest clonotypes hold 13% of the sample.

The germline V gene (reference sequence) gives CDR1 as DFQATT and CDR2 as SNEGSKA. V drops 3 bases and J drops 3 bases, leaving 11 bases in between. The CDR3 spans 13 residues, from the cysteine through the phenylalanine. Only the CDR3 part of the read is kept: 39 bases, read in frame from the first base. Study-wide conclusions, independent of this receptor: Compared with pre-sensitization or healthy control sets, expanded TCRs formed significantly more large CDR3 similarity clusters, which is consistent with antigen-driven responses. Patch test score correlated positively with the number of PT1 expanded TCRs, reaching significance at thresholds 8, 16 and 32 but not at 4. Because all patients had alopecia, a presumed autoimmune disease, the immune response of the patients might differ from that of healthy individuals. DPC sensitization did not change how many TCRs were above 1 in 1000 frequency, and no evidence was found of alterations in global repertoire structure. After repeated subsampling, the strength of the expansion versus patch-test correlation and the threshold at which it became significant changed.

The sample's time point label is to be understood as: patch test 1, 2 weeks after DPC sensitization. In light of the paper, this sample's treatment or condition label describes: therapeutic diphenylcyclopropenone sensitization with weekly scalp DPC. Blood at each patch-test visit was drawn before the patch test was applied. Eligible patients were aged 18 to 70, diagnosed with alopecia, deemed suitable for DPC therapy, and excluded if pregnant. Total RNA was extracted from unfractionated whole blood collected in Tempus Blood RNA tubes. The sequenced sample was whole blood, obtained in connection with sensitization to the hapten diphenylcyclopropenone (DPC). This receptor was taken from a woman in her forties with alopecia areata. Some clones in this sample may be carry-over from other donors' samples. The chain links TRBV20-1 with TRBJ2-5, with no confident D gene call. The CDR3 in this case is CSASKGKEETQYF. The bases read TGCAGTGCTAGCAAGGGAAAAGAAGAGACCCAGTACTTC.